One and the same sample provided the 2 T cell receptor beta chains below, sequenced in a study of T cell responses to AZD1222 COVID-19 vaccine. Only in-frame clones appear in the TCRdb table, and some are missing; sequencing was by immunoSEQ multiplex PCR. This sample has 100,000 to 120,000 clones, with roughly four fifths found just once. Sequenced material: peripheral blood, taken on day 0 of AZD1222 vaccination. These receptors all stem from an adult in good health.

By sample share, this clone is medium-sized. This chain joins TRBV3-1 (or the pseudogene TRBV3-2) and TRBJ2-2; 13 bases fit TRBD2. Germline loops: CDR1 LGHDT, CDR2 YNNKEL (reference sequence). Losses at the gene ends were 2 bases for V and 7 bases for J; bases not matched to a gene: 7. The CDR3 has 17 residues. This CDR3 is CASSQSRLAGGNGELFF. CDR3 nucleotides: TGTGCCAGCAGCCAATCTAGACTAGCGGGAGGTAACGGGGAGCTGTTTTTT.

The rearrangement uses TRBV25-1 and TRBJ2-5; no firm D call. Per the germline V gene, CDR1 is MGHDK and CDR2 is SYGVNS. V lost 6 bases and J lost 5, with 19 bases in between. There are 15 residues in the CDR3. The CDR3, as DNA: TGTGCCAGCAGCCCCTTGGGCGCCGGGCGGGAGACCCAGTACTTC. Translated, it gives CASSPLGAGRETQYF. Full variable domain (rest looked up from reference TRBV25-1 and TRBJ2-5): EADIYQTPRYLVIGTGKKITLECSQTMGHDKMYWYQQDPGMELHLIHYSYGVNSTEKGDLSSESTVSRIRTEHFPLTLESARPSHTSQYLCASSPLGAGRETQYFGPGTRLLVL.